This T cell receptor (beta chain) emerged from a study of T cell responses to AZD1222 COVID-19 vaccine. Regarding the study as a whole: Distributed over spike, vaccine-associated CD4 TCRs predominated at 160-218 and 743-854. Donors, mostly white British, included more females; clonal diversity was possibly underestimated. Reportedly, nearly half the spike-specific TCRs target unmutated variant regions. Seropositive status at baseline applied to only five to seven AZD1222 recipients.

V gave up 2 bases and J gave up 0 bases, with 9 bases separating them. The CDR3 runs 14 residues. CDR1 and CDR2 from the germline V gene are SGHKS and YYEKEE (reference sequence). By share of the sample, this clone is medium-sized. Its antigen is not known. Measured with immunoSEQ multiplex PCR; TCRdb has only the in-frame clones, and not every one. Of 20,000 to 25,000 clones listed, approximately 86% are singletons. The source is an adult in good health. The V and J genes are TRBV5-5 and TRBJ2-7; D is uncertain. Sequenced material: peripheral blood, taken on day 0 of AZD1222 vaccination. The CDR3 DNA reads TGTGCCAGCAGCTTTATGCCAAGCTCCTACGAGCAGTACTTC. This gives the protein CASSFMPSSYEQYF.